Presented here are 11 T cell receptor beta chains from one specimen sequenced in a study of blood T cell repertoires in COVID-19. Clones were read by immunoSEQ multiplex PCR, and TCRdb kept only the in-frame ones, dropping some. The sample includes about 96,000 clones, around 90% of them seen just once. Sequencing was performed on peripheral blood. The receptors come from a human donor with COVID-19, enrolled during active disease. The donor label of this sample is uncertain.

The gene calls are TRBV3-1 (or the pseudogene TRBV3-2) and TRBJ1-2; D ambiguous. Per germline, CDR1 LGHDT and CDR2 YNNKEL (reference sequence). CDR3 length equals 13 residues. The V gene lost 0 bases and the J gene lost 11 bases, with 13 bases spanning the gap. CDR3 loop: CASSQEPGLYYTF. The CDR3 nucleotides are TGTGCCAGCAGCCAAGAGCCTGGACTTTATTACACCTTC.

V is TRBV6-5 and J is TRBJ1-1; 7 bases align to TRBD1. CDR1 and CDR2 (germline): MNHEY, SVGAGI. The CDR3 is 15 residues long. The trim removed 7 bases at V and 6 bases at J, leaving 14 bases unmatched. The CDR3 is CASTRSRGDKAEAFF. CDR3 DNA: TGTGCCAGCACTAGAAGCAGGGGGGATAAGGCTGAAGCTTTCTTT.

The chain combines TRBV30 with TRBJ2-3; the match to TRBD2 covers 7 bases. Germline loops: CDR1 GTSNPN, CDR2 SVGIG (reference sequence). Germline trimming cut 2 bases from V and 6 bases from J; bases unmatched to any gene: 11. This CDR3 region has 15 residues. The CDR3, as DNA: TGTGCCTGGAGTCCGACGGGAGGTTTGACGGATACGCAGTATTTT. Residues: CAWSPTGGLTDTQYF.

V gene TRBV5-1 combines with J gene TRBJ2-3; 12 nucleotides match TRBD2. Germline CDR1 SGHRS, CDR2 YFSETQ. The trim removed 4 bases at V and 1 base at J, leaving 4 bases unmatched. The CDR3 runs 16 residues. In DNA, the CDR3 is TGCGCCAGCAGCATGACTAGCGGGGGCGGCACAGATACGCAGTATTTT. Encoded protein: CASSMTSGGGTDTQYF.

This chain uses TRBV7-9 with TRBJ1-6; TRBD1 might be the D (6 bases). The germline CDR1 and CDR2 sequences are SEHNR and FQNEAQ (reference sequence). V was pared by 2 bases and J by 1 base, with 9 bases between. The CDR3 loop spans 16 amino acids. CDR3 protein: CASSLSRGSYNSPLHF. In DNA, the CDR3 is TGTGCCAGCAGCTTATCGAGGGGGTCCTATAATTCACCCCTCCACTTT.

The chain carries TRBV11-2 and TRBJ2-1; 7 nucleotides agree with TRBD1. This CDR3 is built from 14 residues. Germline loops: CDR1 SGHAT, CDR2 FQNNGV. V trimming: 5 bases; J trimming: 4 bases; junction bases outside the gene matches: 5. This CDR3 is CASSRDRGYNEQFF. The CDR3 DNA sequence: TGTGCCAGCAGCCGGGACAGAGGTTACAATGAGCAGTTCTTC.

This rearrangement joins TRBV5-4 to TRBJ2-7, with 7 bases aligning to TRBD1. The CDR3 runs 16 residues. Trimming cost V 1 base and J 3 bases; bases outside gene matches: 10. CDR1 and CDR2 from the germline V gene are SGHNT and YYREEE (reference sequence). The CDR3 sequence is CASSLPPGTAIYEQYF. The CDR3 DNA sequence: TGTGCCAGCAGCTTGCCGCCTGGGACAGCGATCTACGAGCAGTACTTC.

V gene TRBV3-1 (or the pseudogene TRBV3-2) combines with J gene TRBJ2-2, with 8 bases identical to TRBD1. Germline assignment: CDR1 LGHDT and CDR2 YNNKEL (reference sequence). The length of the CDR3 is 16 residues. With 4 bases clipped from V and 8 bases from J, the junction kept 12 bases outside the gene matches. The CDR3 coding sequence is TGTGCCAGCAGCCCCTGGGGCAGGGGGCGCCAAGGGGAGCTGTTTTTT. Its protein product is CASSPWGRGRQGELFF.

This sequence joins TRBV25-1 and TRBJ2-5, with D unresolved. The V end lost 1 base, the J end lost 0 bases, and 6 bases lay between the germline ends. This CDR3 has 14 residues. In germline, CDR1 is MGHDK, CDR2 SYGVNS. The CDR3 spells CASSELQDQETQYF. The CDR3, as DNA: TGTGCCAGCAGTGAATTGCAGGACCAAGAGACCCAGTACTTC.

The rearrangement joins TRBV2 to TRBJ2-7; 8 bases match TRBD1. The V segment lost 7 bases and the J segment 3 bases; nucleotides outside the gene matches: 11. The germline V gene has CDR1 SNHLY and CDR2 FYNNEI. There are 15 residues in the CDR3. The CDR3 protein is CASTLTGVLNYEQYF. Here the CDR3 DNA reads TGTGCCAGCACCCTGACAGGGGTCCTAAACTACGAGCAGTACTTC.

V and J are TRBV6-1 and TRBJ1-1; no definite D call. The CDR3 loop spans 14 amino acids. The V end was cut by 2 bases, the J end by 3 bases, with 10 bases between. Germline lookup yields CDR1 MNHNS and CDR2 SASEGT. The CDR3 here is CASSESGPDTEAFF. The CDR3 DNA is TGTGCCAGCAGTGAATCCGGTCCTGACACTGAAGCTTTCTTT.